This T cell receptor (beta chain) emerged from a study of T-cell memory formation after mild COVID-19. Findings of the study overall: Contracting CD4+ clones sat mainly in CM and EM; CD8+ in EMRA. Clones contracting day 15 to 85 were balanced CD4/CD8; later expanders leaned CD4+.

Each CDR3 protein gets one entry after TCRdb re-called the 5' RACE reads with MiXCR. Among about 560,000 distinct CDR3 sequences listed, less than 25% were seen once. This clonotype has more than one count but fewer than ten. As yet, its antigen is unknown. Germline V gene sequence: CDR1 SQVTM, CDR2 ANQGSEA. This CDR3 comprises 12 residues. V was shortened by 3 bases and J by 1 base, with 7 bases between the two germline ends. Sequenced: PBMCs or a T cell subset sorted from them (not recorded which). The chain employs TRBV29-1 and TRBJ2-7; the D gene could be TRBD1 or TRBD2 (5 bases each). The TCR sequence derives from an adult woman who had mild COVID-19 (a few samples of this study predate the infection). Cell type and time point are not known. The CDR3 region has the DNA TGCAGCGTTGATGGGGGATCCTACGAGCAGTACTTC. Translating it yields CSVDGGSYEQYF.